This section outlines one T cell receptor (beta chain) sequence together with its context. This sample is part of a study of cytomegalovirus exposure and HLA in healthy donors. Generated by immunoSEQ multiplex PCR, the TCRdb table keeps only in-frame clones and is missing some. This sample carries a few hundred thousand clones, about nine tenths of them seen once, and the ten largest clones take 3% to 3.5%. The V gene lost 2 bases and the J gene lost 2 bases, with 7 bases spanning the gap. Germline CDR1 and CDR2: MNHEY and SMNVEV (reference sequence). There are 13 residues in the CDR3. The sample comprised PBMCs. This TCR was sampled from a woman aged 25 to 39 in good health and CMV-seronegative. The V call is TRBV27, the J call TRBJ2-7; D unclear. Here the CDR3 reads CASSLSEPYEQYF. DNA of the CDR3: TGTGCCAGCAGTTTAAGCGAACCCTACGAGCAGTACTTC.